Here is one T cell receptor beta chain with its context. A read error may produce the germline difference seen at one junction end. There are 16 residues in the CDR3. CDR1 LGHDT and CDR2 YNNKEL come from the germline V gene (reference sequence). Documented time point: newly diagnosed GD, antithyroid drugs for less than 3 months. From RNA extracted from PBMCs, the TCR library was made. This sample was included in a study of regulatory T cells in long-lasting Graves disease. Investigators prepared the TCR beta libraries by applying iRepertoire HTBI primers and Arm-PCR of CDR3 regions. TCRdb redid the calling of the multiplex PCR reads with MiXCR, one entry per CDR3 protein. Of hundreds of thousands of distinct CDR3 sequences in the sample, about 16% were seen once. The same sample was also studied in work on T cells in Graves' hyperthyroidism and ophthalmopathy.

This chain joins TRBV3-1 and TRBJ2-6, with D perhaps being TRBD1 or TRBD2 (5 bases each). The input for sequencing was peripheral blood mononuclear cells (PBMCs), taken at new diagnosis, from a patient treated with antithyroid drugs. The TCR was taken from a woman aged 40-60 years with Graves disease. The chain's CDR3 is CASSQDPSSGANVQTF. CDR3 bases: TGTGCCAGCAGCCAAGATCCTAGCTCTGGGGCCAACGTCCAGACTTTC. The full variable domain, its missing parts supplied by reference TRBV3-1 and TRBJ2-6, is DTAVSQTPKYLVTQMGNDKSIKCEQNLGHDTMYWYKQDSKKFLKIMFSYNNKELIINETVPNRFSPKSPDKAHLNLHINSLELGDSAVYFCASSQDPSSGANVQTFGAGSRLTVL.